This T cell receptor beta chain came from a study of blood T cells in healthy people across ages. Findings and limits, study-wide: The study found more naive CD4+ cells and higher diversity in long-lived than aged donors.

A second PCR, run for about 7 to 12 cycles, used a sample-barcoded 5' primer plus a J-beta primer mix. Every cDNA molecule bore a tag from a template-switch adaptor containing 12 random nucleotides. MiXCR, applied by TCRdb to the 5' RACE reads, yields one record per CDR3 protein. Of roughly 800,000 distinct CDR3 sequences in the sample, more than 25% were seen once. This clonotype was picked up a small number of times. Its antigen is not known. This sample was shared with a second study, whose subject was T cells of mothers and their children.

This TCR derives from a boy younger than 18 in good health. Sequenced: blood.

CDR3 DNA: TGTGCCAGCAGTGCCTCCACAGGGAATGGCTACACCTTC. Its protein product is CASSASTGNGYTF. The chain combines TRBV12-3 or TRBV12-4 with TRBJ1-2; D is possibly TRBD1 (6 bases). There are 13 residues in the CDR3. V lost 5 bases, J lost 6 bases, and 13 bases lay in between.